The present T cell receptor (beta chain) was sequenced within a study of T cell responses to AZD1222 COVID-19 vaccine. General observations from the study: After the peak T cell response, and only then, were repertoires sampled. Dominant CD4 TCR responses targeted spike regions 160-218 and 743-854. Variant regions that are unmutated are reportedly the target of nearly half of spike-specific TCRs.

TCRdb's table, derived via immunoSEQ multiplex PCR, lists solely in-frame clones and lacks some. Here the sample spans 100,000 to 150,000 clones, 88% being singletons. This clone was seen a single time. Its antigen is unidentified. V lost 11 bases to trimming and J lost 2 bases, with 16 bases between them. The germline gives CDR1 SNHLY, CDR2 FYNNEI. The CDR3 contains 13 residues. Sequenced material: peripheral blood, taken on day 0 of AZD1222 vaccination. The source of this sequence is an adult in good health. This sequence joins TRBV2 and TRBJ2-7; perhaps D is TRBD1 or TRBD2 (5 bases each). The CDR3 region is CAGRRDPTYEQYF. The DNA of the CDR3 is TGTGCCGGACGCCGGGACCCCACCTACGAGCAGTACTTC. Filled out from reference TRBV2 and TRBJ2-7, the complete variable domain reads EPEVTQTPSHQVTQMGQEVILRCVPISNHLYFYWYRQILGQKVEFLVSFYNNEISEKSEIFDDQFSVERPDGSNFTLKIRSTKLEDSAMYFCAGRRDPTYEQYFGPGTRLTVT.